These 14 T cell receptor beta chains came from one sample sequenced in a study of control samples from healthy donors and cancer patients. Measured with immunoSEQ multiplex PCR; TCRdb has only the in-frame clones, and not every one. The profile shows approximately 230,000 clones, approximately 80% of them singletons. What was sequenced was PBMCs. The receptors were sampled from an older woman with lung cancer.

The chain has TRBV5-1 and TRBJ2-1, with D uncertain. The V end lost 0 bases, the J end lost 8 bases, and 15 bases lay between the germline ends. Germline assignment: CDR1 SGHRS and CDR2 YFSETQ. CDR3 length: 15 residues. The CDR3 DNA reads TGCGCCAGCAGCTTGGCTAGAAAGGCTGTGGATGAGCAGTTCTTC. Residues: CASSLARKAVDEQFF.

This clone showed up many times. This chain joins TRBV7-9 and TRBJ1-1; perhaps TRBD1 as D (5 bases). Germline CDR1 SEHNR, CDR2 FQNEAQ (reference sequence). The CDR3 consists of 14 residues. With 5 bases removed from V and 2 bases from J, the gap between germline ends came to 12 bases. The CDR3 reads CASSHTGGNTEAFF. The CDR3 DNA reads TGTGCCAGCAGCCACACTGGGGGAAACACTGAAGCTTTCTTT.

This clone was counted once. The CDR3 here is CASSLGTSGRGTDTQYF. CDR3 DNA sequence: TGTGCCAGCAGCTTAGGGACTAGCGGGAGAGGCACAGATACGCAGTATTTT. V usage is TRBV13 and J usage is TRBJ2-3, with TRBD2 matching 12 bases. The J segment lost 1 base and the V segment lost 0 bases, leaving 2 bases of the junction unmatched. The germline CDR1 and CDR2 sequences are PRHDT and FYEKMQ (reference sequence). This CDR3 has 17 amino acids.

The rearrangement joins TRBV2 to TRBJ2-2; 14 bases agree with TRBD2. The CDR3 has 15 residues. Trimming cost V 6 bases and J 9 bases; bases outside gene matches: 6. CDR1 is SNHLY and CDR2 is FYNNEI in the germline V gene. CDR3 amino acids: CASRVWTSGGRELFF. The CDR3 nucleotides are TGTGCCAGCAGAGTTTGGACTAGCGGGGGGCGGGAGCTGTTTTTT.

The chain recombines TRBV27 with TRBJ1-2, with 10 bases matching TRBD1. J gave up 4 bases and V 0 bases, and 5 bases lay outside the gene matches. The CDR3 is 16 amino acids. Germline values: CDR1 MNHEY, CDR2 SMNVEV (reference sequence). CDR3 loop: CASSLSGDRGGYGYTF. CDR3 nucleotides: TGTGCCAGCAGTTTATCTGGGGACAGGGGTGGCTATGGCTACACCTTC.

This clone was picked up a small number of times. Other DNA variants within this sample encode the same CDR3. The J gene is TRBJ2-5, the V gene TRBV6-1; possibly TRBD1 for D (6 bases). CDR3 length: 15 amino acids. Trimming cost V 0 bases and J 5 bases, with 13 bases left between them. Germline assignment: CDR1 MNHNS and CDR2 SASEGT. CDR3 residues: CASSEAGARSETQYF. Here the CDR3 DNA reads TGTGCCAGCAGTGAAGCGGGGGCTAGGAGTGAGACCCAGTACTTC.

The V call is TRBV7-3, the J call TRBJ2-3; perhaps TRBD2 as D (7 bases). Trimming removed 2 bases at V and 1 base at J, with 10 bases between. The CDR3 is made up of 15 amino acids. Germline loops: CDR1 SGHTA, CDR2 FQGTGA. CDR3 DNA sequence: TGTGCCAGCAGCTTAGCGGGGGCCGGCACAGATACGCAGTATTTT. Translating gives CASSLAGAGTDTQYF.

CDR3 loop: CASRHWGSYEQYF. The CDR3 DNA is TGTGCCAGCCGACACTGGGGCTCCTACGAGCAGTACTTC. V and J are TRBV5-6 and TRBJ2-7; D remains ambiguous. With 7 bases removed from V and 0 bases from J, the gap between germline ends came to 11 bases. This CDR3 has 13 amino acids. CDR1 is SGHDT and CDR2 is YYEEEE in the germline V gene.

This chain uses TRBV2 with TRBJ2-5, with TRBD1 matching 11 bases. The CDR3 runs to 15 residues. The V gene's germline CDR1 is SNHLY and CDR2 FYNNEI. The J segment lost 5 bases and the V segment lost 6 bases, leaving 8 bases of the junction unmatched. The DNA of the CDR3 is TGTGCCAGCAGCGGTCCGGGACAGGGGGAGGAGACCCAGTACTTC. Its protein product is CASSGPGQGEETQYF.

This sequence joins TRBV20-1 and TRBJ2-3; maybe TRBD1 (6 bases). V was shortened by 3 bases and J by 0 bases, with 19 bases between the two germline ends. CDR3 length equals 17 residues. Germline V CDR1 and CDR2: DFQATT, SNEGSKA (reference sequence). The CDR3 region has the DNA TGCAGTGCTAGTCCAATCCCGGGACAAGAAAGCACAGATACGCAGTATTTT. Residues: CSASPIPGQESTDTQYF.

V and J are TRBV5-1 and TRBJ2-7; possibly TRBD1 for D (6 bases). Germline V gene sequence: CDR1 SGHRS, CDR2 YFSETQ. CDR3 length: 12 residues. Trimming left V 4 bases short and J 6 bases short, with 11 bases between. In nucleotides, the CDR3 is TGCGCCAGCAGCCCCGGACAGAGCGAGCAGTACTTC. Translated, it gives CASSPGQSEQYF.

The chain uses TRBV18 and TRBJ2-6, with 7 positions matching TRBD1. The CDR3 contains 18 residues. From germline, CDR1 is KGHSH and CDR2 LQKENI. Trimming took 4 bases from V and 2 from J; bases not matched to a gene: 11. The CDR3 is CASSLRDSYSPGANVLTF. The CDR3 region has the DNA TGTGCCAGCTCACTACGGGACAGTTACTCGCCTGGGGCCAACGTCCTGACTTTC.

For the CDR3, the DNA is TGTGCCAGCAGCCCCGTGGGGGCAGGGGATGAAGCTTTCTTT. It translates to CASSPVGAGDEAFF. The genes are TRBV3-1 (or the pseudogene TRBV3-2) and TRBJ1-1; D might be TRBD1 (6 bases). V was cut by 4 bases and J by 7 bases, with 16 bases left in between. Per germline, CDR1 LGHDT and CDR2 YNNKEL (reference sequence). The CDR3 spans 14 residues.

On this clone itself: The same CDR3 also results from other DNA sequences found in this sample. This chain connects TRBV9 to TRBJ1-1, with 11 bases lining up with TRBD1. Germline CDR1 and CDR2: SGDLS and YYNGEE. This CDR3 has 14 amino acids. The V and J ends lost 2 bases and 4 bases, in that order; junction bases with no gene match: 1. As DNA, the CDR3 is TGTGCCAGCAGCGTCGGGACAGGGGGCACTGAAGCTTTCTTT. Translation: CASSVGTGGTEAFF.